The T cell receptor (beta chain) described here comes from a study of regulatory T cells in long-lasting Graves disease. Overall study: A definition of persistent Graves' disease required over 5 years of antithyroid drugs plus positive TSH receptor antibodies. The study's findings and limits: Less diverse TCR repertoires were seen in persistent Graves' patients than in newly diagnosed ones. Since the sample size was small, accuracy may have been reduced.

This clonotype was seen a few times. Its target is not known. Germline-derived CDR1 and CDR2 are MDHEN and SYDVKM. Trimming left V 2 bases short and J 3 bases short, with 17 bases between. There are 17 residues in the CDR3. According to the study, TCR beta libraries were built with iRepertoire HTBI primers and CDR3-region Arm-PCR. MiXCR was run by TCRdb on the multiplex PCR reads, yielding one entry per CDR3 protein. The sample gives 360,000 or so distinct CDR3 sequences, approximately 23% of which show up once; 28% is in the top ten. The time point here: persistent/refractory GD, antithyroid drugs over 5 years with positive TRAb. There was RNA extracted from PBMCs, and the TCR library was made from it.

The rearrangement joins TRBV28 to TRBJ2-1; TRBD1 or TRBD2 may be the D gene (6 bases each). The source of this sequence is a woman between 35 and 50 years old with Graves disease. The sequenced sample was peripheral blood mononuclear cells (PBMCs), obtained when the disease was refractory, from a patient treated with antithyroid drugs. In nucleotides, the CDR3 is TGTGCCAGCAGTTTAGCGGGACACTCACTCGTCTACAATGAGCAGTTCTTC. This encodes CASSLAGHSLVYNEQFF. The full variable domain, in which reference TRBV28 and TRBJ2-1 provide the parts outside the CDR3, is DVKVTQSSRYLVKRTGEKVFLECVQDMDHENMFWYRQDPGLGLRLIYFSYDVKMKEKGDIPEGYSVSREKKERFSLILESASTNQTSMYLCASSLAGHSLVYNEQFFGPGTRLTVL.